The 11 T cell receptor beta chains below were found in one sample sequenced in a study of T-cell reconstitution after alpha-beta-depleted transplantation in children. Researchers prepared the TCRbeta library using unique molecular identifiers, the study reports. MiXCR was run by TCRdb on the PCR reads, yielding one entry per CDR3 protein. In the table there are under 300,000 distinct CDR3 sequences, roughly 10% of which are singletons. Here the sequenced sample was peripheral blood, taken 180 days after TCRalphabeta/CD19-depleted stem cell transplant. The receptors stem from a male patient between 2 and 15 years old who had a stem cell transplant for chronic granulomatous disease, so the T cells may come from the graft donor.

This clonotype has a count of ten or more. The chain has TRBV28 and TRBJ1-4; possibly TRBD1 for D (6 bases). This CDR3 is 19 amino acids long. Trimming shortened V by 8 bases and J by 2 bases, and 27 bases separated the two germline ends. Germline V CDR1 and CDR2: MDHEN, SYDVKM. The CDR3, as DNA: TGTGCCAGCTTGGTGTGGCGCAGTGGGGGGGGCTCGACTAATGAAAAACTGTTTTTT. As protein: CASLVWRSGGGSTNEKLFF.

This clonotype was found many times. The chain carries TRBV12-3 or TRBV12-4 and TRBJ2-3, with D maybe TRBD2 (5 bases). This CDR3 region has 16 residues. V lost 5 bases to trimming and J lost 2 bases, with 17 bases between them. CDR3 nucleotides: TGTGCCAGCAGTCCGGCGGAGCGGTCCTTCACAGATACGCAGTATTTT. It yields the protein CASSPAERSFTDTQYF.

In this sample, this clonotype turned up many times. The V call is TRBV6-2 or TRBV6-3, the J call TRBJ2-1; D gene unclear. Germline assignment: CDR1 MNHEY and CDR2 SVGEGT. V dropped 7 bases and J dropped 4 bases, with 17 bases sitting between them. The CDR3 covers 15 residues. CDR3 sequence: CASTIVRSSYNEQFF. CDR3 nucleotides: TGTGCCAGCACTATCGTGCGTTCATCTTACAATGAGCAGTTCTTC.

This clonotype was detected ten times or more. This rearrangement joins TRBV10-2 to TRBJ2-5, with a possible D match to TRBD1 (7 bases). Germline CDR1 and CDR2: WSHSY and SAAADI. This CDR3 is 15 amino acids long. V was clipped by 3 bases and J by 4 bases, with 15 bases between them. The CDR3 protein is CASSDRGVGGETQYF. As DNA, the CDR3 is TGCGCCAGCAGTGACAGGGGGGTAGGGGGAGAGACCCAGTACTTC.

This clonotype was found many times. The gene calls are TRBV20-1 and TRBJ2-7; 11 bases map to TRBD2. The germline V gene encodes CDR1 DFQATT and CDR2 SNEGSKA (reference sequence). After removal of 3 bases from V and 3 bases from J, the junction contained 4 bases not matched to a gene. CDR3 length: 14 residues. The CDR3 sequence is CSASWLAGGYEQYF. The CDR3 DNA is TGCAGTGCTAGTTGGCTAGCGGGAGGCTACGAGCAGTACTTC.

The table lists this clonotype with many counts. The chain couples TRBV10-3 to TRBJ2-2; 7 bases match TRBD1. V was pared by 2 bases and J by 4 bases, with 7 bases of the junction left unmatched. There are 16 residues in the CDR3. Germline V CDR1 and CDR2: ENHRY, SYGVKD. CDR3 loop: CAISEPGTAITGELFF. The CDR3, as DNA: TGTGCCATCAGTGAGCCAGGGACAGCTATCACCGGGGAGCTGTTTTTT.

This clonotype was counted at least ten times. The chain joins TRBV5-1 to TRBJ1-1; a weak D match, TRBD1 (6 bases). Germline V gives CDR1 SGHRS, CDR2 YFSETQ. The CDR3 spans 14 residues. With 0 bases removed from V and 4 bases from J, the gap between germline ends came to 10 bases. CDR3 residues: CASSLGSGVTEAFF. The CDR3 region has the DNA TGCGCCAGCAGCTTGGGTTCAGGGGTCACTGAAGCTTTCTTT.

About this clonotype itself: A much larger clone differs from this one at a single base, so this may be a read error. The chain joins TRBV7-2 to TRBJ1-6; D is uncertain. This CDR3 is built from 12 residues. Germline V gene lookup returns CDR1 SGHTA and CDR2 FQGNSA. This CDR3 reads CASSLGPSPLPF. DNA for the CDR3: TGTGCCAGCAGCTTGGGTCCCTCACCCCTCCCCTTT.

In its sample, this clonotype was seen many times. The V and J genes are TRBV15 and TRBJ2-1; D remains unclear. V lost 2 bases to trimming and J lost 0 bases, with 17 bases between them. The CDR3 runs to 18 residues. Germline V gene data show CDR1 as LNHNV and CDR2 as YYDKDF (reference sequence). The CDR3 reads CATSRKEVGDHSYNEQFF. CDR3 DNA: TGTGCCACCAGCAGAAAAGAAGTCGGCGACCACTCCTACAATGAGCAGTTCTTC.

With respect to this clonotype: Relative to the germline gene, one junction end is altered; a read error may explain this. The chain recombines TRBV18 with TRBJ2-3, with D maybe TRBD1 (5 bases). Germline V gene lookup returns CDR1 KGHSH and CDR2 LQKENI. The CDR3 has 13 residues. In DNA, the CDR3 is TGTGCCGGCTCACCAGGGTTCCCAGATACGCAGTATTTT. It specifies CAGSPGFPDTQYF.

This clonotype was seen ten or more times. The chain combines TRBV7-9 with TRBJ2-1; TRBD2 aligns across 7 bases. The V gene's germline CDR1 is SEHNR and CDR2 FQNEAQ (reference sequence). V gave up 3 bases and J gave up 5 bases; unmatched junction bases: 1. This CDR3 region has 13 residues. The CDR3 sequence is CASSFTSDNEQFF. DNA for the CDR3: TGTGCCAGCAGCTTTACTAGCGACAATGAGCAGTTCTTC. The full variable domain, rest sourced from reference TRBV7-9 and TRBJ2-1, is DTGVSQNPRHKITKRGQNVTFRCDPISEHNRLYWYRQTLGQGPEFLTYFQNEAQLEKSRLLSDRFSAERPKGSFSTLEIQRTEQGDSAMYLCASSFTSDNEQFFGPGTRLTVL.